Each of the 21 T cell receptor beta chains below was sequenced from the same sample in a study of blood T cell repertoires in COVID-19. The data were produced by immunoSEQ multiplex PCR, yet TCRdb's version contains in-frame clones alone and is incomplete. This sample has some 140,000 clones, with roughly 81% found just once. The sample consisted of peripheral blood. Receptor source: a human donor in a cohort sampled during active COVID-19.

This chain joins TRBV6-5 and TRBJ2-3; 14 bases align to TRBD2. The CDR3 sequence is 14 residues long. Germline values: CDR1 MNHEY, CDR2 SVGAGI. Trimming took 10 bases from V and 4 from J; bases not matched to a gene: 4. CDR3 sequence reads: CATQTSGGADTQYF. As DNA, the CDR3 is TGTGCCACCCAGACTAGCGGGGGGGCAGATACGCAGTATTTT.

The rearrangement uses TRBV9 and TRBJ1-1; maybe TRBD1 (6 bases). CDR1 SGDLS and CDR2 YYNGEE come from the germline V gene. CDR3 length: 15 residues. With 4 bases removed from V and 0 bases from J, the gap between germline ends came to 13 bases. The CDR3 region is CASSPRQAVNTEAFF. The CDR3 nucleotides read TGTGCCAGCAGCCCGAGACAGGCCGTGAACACTGAAGCTTTCTTT.

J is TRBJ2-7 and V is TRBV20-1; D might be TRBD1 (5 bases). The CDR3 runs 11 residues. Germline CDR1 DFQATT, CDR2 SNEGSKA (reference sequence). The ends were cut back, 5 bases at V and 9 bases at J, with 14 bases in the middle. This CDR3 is CSAPLGELQYF. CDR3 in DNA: TGCAGTGCTCCCCTAGGGGAATTGCAGTACTTC.

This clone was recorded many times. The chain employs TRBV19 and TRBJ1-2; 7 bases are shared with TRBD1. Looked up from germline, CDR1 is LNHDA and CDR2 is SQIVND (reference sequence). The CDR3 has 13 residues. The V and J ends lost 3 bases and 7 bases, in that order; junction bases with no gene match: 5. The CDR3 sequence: CASSIGTAVGYTF. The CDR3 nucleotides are TGTGCCAGTAGTATCGGGACAGCAGTTGGCTACACCTTC.

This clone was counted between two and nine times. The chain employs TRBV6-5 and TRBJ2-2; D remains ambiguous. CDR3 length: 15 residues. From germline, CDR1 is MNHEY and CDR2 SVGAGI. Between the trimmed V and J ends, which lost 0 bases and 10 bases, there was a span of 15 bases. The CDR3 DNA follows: TGTGCCAGCAGTTACTCGAGTGGAGATAGAGTGGAGCTGTTTTTT. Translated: CASSYSSGDRVELFF.

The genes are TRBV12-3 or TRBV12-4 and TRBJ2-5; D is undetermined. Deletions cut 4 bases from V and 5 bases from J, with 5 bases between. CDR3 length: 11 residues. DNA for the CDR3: TGTGCCAGCAGTTCCTTGGAGACCCAGTACTTC. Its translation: CASSSLETQYF.

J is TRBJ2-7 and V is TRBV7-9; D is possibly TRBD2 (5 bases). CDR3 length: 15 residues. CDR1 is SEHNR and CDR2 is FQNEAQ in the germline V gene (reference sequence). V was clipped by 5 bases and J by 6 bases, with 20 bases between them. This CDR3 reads CASSPEGGYRGEQYF. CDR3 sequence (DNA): TGTGCCAGCAGCCCAGAAGGAGGCTACCGGGGCGAGCAGTACTTC.

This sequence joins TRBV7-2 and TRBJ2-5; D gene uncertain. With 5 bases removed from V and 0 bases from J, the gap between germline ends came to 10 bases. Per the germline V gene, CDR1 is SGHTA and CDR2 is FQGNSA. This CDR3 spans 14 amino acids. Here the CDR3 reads CASSNRQYQETQYF. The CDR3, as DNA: TGTGCCAGCAGCAACAGACAATACCAAGAGACCCAGTACTTC.

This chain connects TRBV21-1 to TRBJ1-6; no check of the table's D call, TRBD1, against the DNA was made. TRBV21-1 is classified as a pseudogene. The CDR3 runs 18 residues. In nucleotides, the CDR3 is TGTGCCAGCAGCAAAAATGGACTCCCCGGGACAGGGGAATCACCCCTCCACTTT. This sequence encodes CASSKNGLPGTGESPLHF.

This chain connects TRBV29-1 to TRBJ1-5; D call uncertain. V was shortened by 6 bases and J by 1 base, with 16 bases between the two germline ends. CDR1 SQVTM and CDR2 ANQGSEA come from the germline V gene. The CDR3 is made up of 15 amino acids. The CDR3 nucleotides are TGCAGCGTCCAACTGGGTTCGGGAAGCAATCAGCCCCAGCATTTT. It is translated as CSVQLGSGSNQPQHF.

The CDR3 region is CASSYSGTGDNQPQHF. As DNA, the CDR3 is TGTGCCAGCAGTTACTCCGGGACAGGGGATAATCAGCCCCAGCATTTT. V and J are TRBV6-2 or TRBV6-3 and TRBJ1-5; 10 nucleotides agree with TRBD1. Germline CDR1 is MNHEY and CDR2 is SVGEGT. The CDR3 loop spans 16 amino acids. The trim removed 0 bases at V and 4 bases at J, leaving 3 bases unmatched.

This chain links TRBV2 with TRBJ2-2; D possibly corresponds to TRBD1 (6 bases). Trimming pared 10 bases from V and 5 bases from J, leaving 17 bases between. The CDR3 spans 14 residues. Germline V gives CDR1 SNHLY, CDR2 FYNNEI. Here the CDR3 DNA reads TGTGCCACACAGGGAAATATTGTAACCGGGGAGCTGTTTTTT. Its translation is CATQGNIVTGELFF. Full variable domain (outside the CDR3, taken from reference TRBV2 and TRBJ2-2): EPEVTQTPSHQVTQMGQEVILRCVPISNHLYFYWYRQILGQKVEFLVSFYNNEISEKSEIFDDQFSVERPDGSNFTLKIRSTKLEDSAMYFCATQGNIVTGELFFGEGSRLTVL.

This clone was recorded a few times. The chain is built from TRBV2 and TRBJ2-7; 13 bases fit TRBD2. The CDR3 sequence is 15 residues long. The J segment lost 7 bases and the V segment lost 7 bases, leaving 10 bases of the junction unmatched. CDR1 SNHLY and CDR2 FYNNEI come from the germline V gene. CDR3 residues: CASTISGLAGSEQYF. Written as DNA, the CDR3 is TGTGCCAGCACTATTTCGGGACTAGCGGGGAGTGAGCAGTACTTC.

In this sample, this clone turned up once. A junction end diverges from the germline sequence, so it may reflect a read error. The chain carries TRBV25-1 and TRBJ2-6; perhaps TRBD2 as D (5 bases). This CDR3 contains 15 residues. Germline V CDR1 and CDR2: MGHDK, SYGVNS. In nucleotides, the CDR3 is TGTGCCAGCAATGAAAACGGGGCTGGGGCCAACGTCCTGACTTTC. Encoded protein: CASNENGAGANVLTF. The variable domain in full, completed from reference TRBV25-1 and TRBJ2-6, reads EADIYQTPRYLVIGTGKKITLECSQTMGHDKMYWYQQDPGMELHLIHYSYGVNSTEKGDLSSESTVSRIRTEHFPLTLESARPSHTSQYLCASNENGAGANVLTFGAGSRLTVL.

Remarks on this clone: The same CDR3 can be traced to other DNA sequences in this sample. The CDR3 here is CASSQAGGPTDTQYF. CDR3 nucleotide sequence: TGTGCCAGCAGCCAAGCGGGGGGACCCACAGATACGCAGTATTTT. The J gene is TRBJ2-3, the V gene TRBV3-1 (or the pseudogene TRBV3-2); 7 positions match TRBD2. V shed 1 base, J shed 2 bases, and the junction held 3 bases outside the gene matches. The length of the CDR3 is 15 residues. Per the germline V gene, CDR1 is LGHDT and CDR2 is YNNKEL (reference sequence).

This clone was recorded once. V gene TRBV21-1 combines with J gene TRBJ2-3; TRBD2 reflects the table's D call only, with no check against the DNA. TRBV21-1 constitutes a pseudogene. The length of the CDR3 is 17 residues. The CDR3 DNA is TGTGCCAGCAGCAAGCATAGACTAGCGGATGAGCCAGATACGCAGTATTTT. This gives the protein CASSKHRLADEPDTQYF.

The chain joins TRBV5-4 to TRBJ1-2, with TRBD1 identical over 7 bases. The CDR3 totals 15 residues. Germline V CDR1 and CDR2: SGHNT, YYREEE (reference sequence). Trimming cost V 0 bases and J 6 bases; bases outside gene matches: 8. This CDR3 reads CASSLGLQGKNGYTF. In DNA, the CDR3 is TGTGCCAGCAGCTTGGGCCTACAGGGGAAGAATGGCTACACCTTC.

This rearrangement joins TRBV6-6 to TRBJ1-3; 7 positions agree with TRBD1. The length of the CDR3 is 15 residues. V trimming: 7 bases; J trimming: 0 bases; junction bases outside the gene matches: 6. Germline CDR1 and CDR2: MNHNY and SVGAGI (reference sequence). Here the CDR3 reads CASNTGASSGNTIYF. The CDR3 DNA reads TGTGCCAGCAATACAGGGGCCAGCTCTGGAAACACCATATATTTT.

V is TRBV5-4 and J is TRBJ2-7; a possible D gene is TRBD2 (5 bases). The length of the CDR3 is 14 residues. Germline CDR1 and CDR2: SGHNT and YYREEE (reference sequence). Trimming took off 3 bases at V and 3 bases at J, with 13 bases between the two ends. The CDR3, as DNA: TGTGCCAGCAGCTCCGACGGGGTCGTCTACGAGCAGTACTTC. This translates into CASSSDGVVYEQYF.

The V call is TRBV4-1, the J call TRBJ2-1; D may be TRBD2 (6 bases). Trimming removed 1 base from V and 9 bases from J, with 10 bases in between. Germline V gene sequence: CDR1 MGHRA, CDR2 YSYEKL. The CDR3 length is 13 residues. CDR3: CASSQVDGGEQFF. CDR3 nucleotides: TGCGCCAGCAGCCAAGTGGACGGGGGTGAGCAGTTCTTC.

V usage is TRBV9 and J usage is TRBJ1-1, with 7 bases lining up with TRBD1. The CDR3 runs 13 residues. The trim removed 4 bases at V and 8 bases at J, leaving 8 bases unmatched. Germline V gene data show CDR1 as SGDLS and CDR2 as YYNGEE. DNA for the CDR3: TGTGCCAGCAGCCTAGACAGGGCAGGGGAAGCTTTCTTT. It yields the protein CASSLDRAGEAFF.